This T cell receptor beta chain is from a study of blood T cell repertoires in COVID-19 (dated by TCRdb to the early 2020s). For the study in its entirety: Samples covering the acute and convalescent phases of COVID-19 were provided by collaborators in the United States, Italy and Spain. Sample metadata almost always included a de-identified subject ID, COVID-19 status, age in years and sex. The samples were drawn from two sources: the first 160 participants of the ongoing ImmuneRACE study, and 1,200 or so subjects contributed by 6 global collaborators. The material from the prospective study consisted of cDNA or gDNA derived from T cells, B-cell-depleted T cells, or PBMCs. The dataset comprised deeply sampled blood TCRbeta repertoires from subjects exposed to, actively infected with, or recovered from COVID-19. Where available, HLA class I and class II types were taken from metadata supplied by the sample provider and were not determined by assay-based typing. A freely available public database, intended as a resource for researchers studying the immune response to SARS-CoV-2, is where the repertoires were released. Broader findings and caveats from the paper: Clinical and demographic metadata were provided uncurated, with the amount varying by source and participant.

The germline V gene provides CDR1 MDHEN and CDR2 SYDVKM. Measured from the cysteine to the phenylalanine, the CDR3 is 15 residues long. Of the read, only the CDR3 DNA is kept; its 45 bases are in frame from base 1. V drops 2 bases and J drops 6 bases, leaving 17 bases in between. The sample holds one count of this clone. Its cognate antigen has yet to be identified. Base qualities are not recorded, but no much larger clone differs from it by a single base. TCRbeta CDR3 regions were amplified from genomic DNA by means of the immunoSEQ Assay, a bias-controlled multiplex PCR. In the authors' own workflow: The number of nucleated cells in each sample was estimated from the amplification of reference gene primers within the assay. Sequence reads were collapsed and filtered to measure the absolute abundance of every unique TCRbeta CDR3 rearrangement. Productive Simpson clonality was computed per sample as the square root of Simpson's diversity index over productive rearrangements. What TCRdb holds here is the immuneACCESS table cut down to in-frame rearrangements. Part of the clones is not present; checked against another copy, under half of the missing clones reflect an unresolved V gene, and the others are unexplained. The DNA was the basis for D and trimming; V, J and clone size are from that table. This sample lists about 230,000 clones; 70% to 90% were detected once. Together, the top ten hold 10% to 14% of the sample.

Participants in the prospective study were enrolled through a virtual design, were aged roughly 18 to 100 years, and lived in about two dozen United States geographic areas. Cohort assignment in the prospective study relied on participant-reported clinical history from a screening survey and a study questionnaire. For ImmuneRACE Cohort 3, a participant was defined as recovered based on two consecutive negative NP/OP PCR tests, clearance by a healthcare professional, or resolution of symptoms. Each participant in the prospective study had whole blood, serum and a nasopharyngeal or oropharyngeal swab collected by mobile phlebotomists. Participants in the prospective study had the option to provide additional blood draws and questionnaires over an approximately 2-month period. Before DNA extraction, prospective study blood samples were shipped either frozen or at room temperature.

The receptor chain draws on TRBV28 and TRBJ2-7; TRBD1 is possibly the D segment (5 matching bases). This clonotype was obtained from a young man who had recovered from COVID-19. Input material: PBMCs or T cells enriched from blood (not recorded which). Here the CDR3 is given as CASSLPQGILGEQYF. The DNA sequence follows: TGTGCCAGCAGTTTACCCCAGGGAATTCTGGGCGAGCAGTACTTC.